These 5 T cell receptor beta chains originate from one sample sequenced in a study of T-cell memory formation after mild COVID-19. One entry per CDR3 protein results from TCRdb running MiXCR on the 5' RACE reads. The sample has a few hundred thousand distinct CDR3 sequences; around 30% are singletons. Sequenced input: PBMCs or a T cell subset sorted from them (not recorded which). The receptors derive from an adult woman who had mild COVID-19 (a few samples of this study predate the infection). Cell type and time point are not known.

The J gene is TRBJ2-5, the V gene TRBV25-1; TRBD2 agrees at 9 bases. This CDR3 spans 16 amino acids. Germline CDR1 is MGHDK and CDR2 is SYGVNS. V shed 1 base, J shed 4 bases, and the junction held 7 bases outside the gene matches. CDR3 coding DNA: TGTGCCAGCAGTGAATTCGGGGCGGGAGGGCGAGAGACCCAGTACTTC. Encoded protein: CASSEFGAGGRETQYF.

The sample holds a few counts of this clonotype. CDR3 coding DNA: TGCGCCAGCAGCCTACTCCGGGACAGCCAAGAGACCCAGTACTTC. It yields the protein CASSLLRDSQETQYF. The chain is built from TRBV4-1 and TRBJ2-5; 7 bases match TRBD1. CDR3 size: 15 residues. Germline trimming cut 4 bases from V and 1 base from J; bases unmatched to any gene: 6. Germline CDR1 and CDR2: MGHRA and YSYEKL.

In this sample, this clonotype turned up a few times. V is TRBV24-1 and J is TRBJ2-2; the D gene is possibly TRBD1 (5 bases). The germline V gene encodes CDR1 KGHDR and CDR2 SFDVKD. This CDR3 spans 16 amino acids. V lost 3 bases to trimming and J lost 3 bases, with 13 bases between them. The CDR3 nucleotides read TGTGCCACCAGTGATCCGCAGGGTGAGCACACCGGGGAGCTGTTTTTT. It yields the protein CATSDPQGEHTGELFF.

This clonotype was found a few times. CDR3 residues: CASSQDRTANTEAFF. The CDR3 nucleotides are TGTGCCAGCAGCCAAGATCGGACAGCCAACACTGAAGCTTTCTTT. The V and J genes are TRBV4-2 and TRBJ1-1, with a possible D match to TRBD1 (6 bases). The CDR3 length is 15 residues. V lost 0 bases and J lost 2, with 10 bases in between. The germline gives CDR1 LGHNA, CDR2 YNFKEQ.

The gene calls are TRBV12-3 or TRBV12-4 and TRBJ1-1; 7 bases align to TRBD1. The CDR3 runs to 14 residues. V was pared by 7 bases and J by 0 bases, with 5 bases of the junction left unmatched. This CDR3 is CASTLTGLNTEAFF. The CDR3 nucleotides read TGTGCCAGCACTTTGACAGGGTTGAACACTGAAGCTTTCTTT.